This T cell receptor (beta chain) was profiled in a study of beta chain features in type 1 diabetes. Overall study findings and caveats: The study found moderately but significantly shorter TCRB CDR3s in all four CD4+ subsets of Type 1 diabetes patients.

The table lists this clone with a few counts. Its antigen is unidentified. Expressed TCRB transcripts were sequenced after all isolated RNA was converted to cDNA. Sequenced by immunoSEQ multiplex PCR; TCRdb stores in-frame clones only, minus some. Of under 300,000 clones listed, about 11% are singletons. Germline V gives CDR1 SEHNR, CDR2 FQNEAQ (reference sequence). The CDR3 totals 14 residues. Trimming shortened V by 3 bases and J by 2 bases, and 11 bases separated the two germline ends. The receptor was isolated from a man aged 25 to 45 with type 1 diabetes. Sample: naive CD4+ T cells from blood. The chain recombines TRBV7-9 with TRBJ2-7; no reliable D call. The CDR3 here is CASSFAASTYEQYF. CDR3 nucleotide sequence: TGTGCCAGCAGCTTTGCGGCCAGTACCTACGAGCAGTACTTC.